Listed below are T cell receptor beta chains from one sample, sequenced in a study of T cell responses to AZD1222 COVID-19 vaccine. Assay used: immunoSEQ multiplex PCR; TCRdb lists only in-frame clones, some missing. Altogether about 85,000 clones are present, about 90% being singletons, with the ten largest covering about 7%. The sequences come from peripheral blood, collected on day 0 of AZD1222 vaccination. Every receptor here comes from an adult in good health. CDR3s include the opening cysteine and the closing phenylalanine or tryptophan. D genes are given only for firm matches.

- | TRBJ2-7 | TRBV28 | TGTGCCAGCACCAAGACAGAAGCCTCCTACGAGCAGTACTTC | CASTKTEASYEQYF
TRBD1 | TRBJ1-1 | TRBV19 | TGTGCCAGTAGGCTCTACCCTGGGACAGTGAACACTGAAGCTTTCTTT | CASRLYPGTVNTEAFF
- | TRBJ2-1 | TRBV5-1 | TGCGCCAGCAGCTTGGGGGCCAGGGCCTATTACAATGAGCAGTTCTTC | CASSLGARAYYNEQFF
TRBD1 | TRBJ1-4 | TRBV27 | TGTGCCAGCAGTTTTGGGACAGGGGGTGAAAAACTGTTTTTT | CASSFGTGGEKLFF
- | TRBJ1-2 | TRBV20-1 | TGCAGTGCTAGTAAATCCCTAAGCCTCTACACCTTC | CSASKSLSLYTF
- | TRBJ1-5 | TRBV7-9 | TGTGCCAGCAGCTCAGGGACATCCGAGCAGCCCCAGCATTTT | CASSSGTSEQPQHF
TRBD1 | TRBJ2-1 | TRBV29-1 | TGCAGCGTTCACACCCCGACAGGGATAAGGGAGCAGTTCTTC | CSVHTPTGIREQFF
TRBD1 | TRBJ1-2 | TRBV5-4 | TGTGCCAGCAGCCCCCAGGGGGTTCCGGGCTACACCTTC | CASSPQGVPGYTF
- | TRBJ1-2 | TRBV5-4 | TGTGCCAGCAGCTTCGGGTTGTTTTCTAACTATGGCTACACCTTC | CASSFGLFSNYGYTF
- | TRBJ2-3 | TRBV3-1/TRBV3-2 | TGTGCCAGCAGCCGGTCCAGAGATACGCAGTATTTT | CASSRSRDTQYF
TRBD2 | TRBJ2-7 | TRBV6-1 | TGTGCCAGCAGTGGGGACCTGACTAGCTCGGGCTACGAGCAGTACTTC | CASSGDLTSSGYEQYF
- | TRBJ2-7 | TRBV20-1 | TGCAGTGCTAATAGGGTCTACGAGCAGTACTTC | CSANRVYEQYF
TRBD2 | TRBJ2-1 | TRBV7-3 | TGTGCCAGCAGCATCCCGGGGACTAGCGGGGGGACAGAGCAGTTCTTC | CASSIPGTSGGTEQFF
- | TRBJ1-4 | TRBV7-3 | TGTGCCAGCAGCTTAACGGGAAATGAAAAACTGTTTTTT | CASSLTGNEKLFF
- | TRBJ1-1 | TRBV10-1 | TGCGCCAGCAGTTACGACCAGATTGTCGGGCCCACTGAAGCTTTCTTT | CASSYDQIVGPTEAFF
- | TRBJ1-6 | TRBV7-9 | TGTGCCAGCAGCTTAGAGGGGGGCCCCTTGATACCCCTCCACTTT | CASSLEGGPLIPLHF
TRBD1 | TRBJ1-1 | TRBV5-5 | TGTGCCAGCAGCTCGAGACAGGGCTGGATCATGAACACTGAAGCTTTCTTT | CASSSRQGWIMNTEAFF
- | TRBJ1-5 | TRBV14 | TGTGCCAGCAGCCTCGGGGGGCGGGGAGGGCCCCAGCATTTT | CASSLGGRGGPQHF
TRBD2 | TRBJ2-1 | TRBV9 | TGTGCCAGCAGCGCAACCGGGACTACTCTTGGGCAGTTCTTC | CASSATGTTLGQFF